This TCR beta chain came from a study of T cells after yellow fever vaccination. Template switching with 5'RACE generated the TCR cDNA and added a universal primer site and UMIs. TCRdb reprocessed the 5' RACE reads via MiXCR and lists one record per CDR3 protein. The profile shows around 530,000 distinct CDR3 sequences, roughly a sixth of them singletons. Study-wide findings and caveats: Peak timing came faster in the weaker secondary response, day 5 versus 15.

V was cut by 0 bases and J by 4 bases, with 15 bases left in between. Germline V lookup: CDR1 LGHNA, CDR2 YSLEER. The CDR3 runs to 17 residues. With regard to this clonotype: Its antigen is not known.

The chain employs TRBV4-3 and TRBJ2-2; perhaps TRBD2 as D (7 bases). The material was PBMCs, obtained about 5 days after the first yellow fever vaccination. The receptor was isolated from a young man who received the YFV17D yellow fever vaccine. CDR3 residues: CASSQDLGGPSTGELFF. CDR3 coding DNA: TGCGCCAGCAGCCAAGATCTCGGGGGGCCGAGCACCGGGGAGCTGTTTTTT.